Below are 18 T cell receptor beta chains sequenced from a single sample in a study of early T cells in non-severe SARS-CoV-2 infection. One entry per CDR3 protein, called by TCRdb with MiXCR from the 5' RACE reads. Seen here are about 80,000 distinct CDR3 sequences, roughly 12% observed once, and the top ten hold less than 20%. The material sequenced was whole blood, taken at baseline. The receptors here all came from an adult who was a healthcare worker with PCR-confirmed SARS-CoV-2 infection or an uninfected control (not recorded which). The donor label of this sample is uncertain.

This chain links TRBV20-1 with TRBJ2-7; TRBD1 aligns across 11 bases. The CDR3 extends over 16 amino acids. Germline lookup yields CDR1 DFQATT and CDR2 SNEGSKA (reference sequence). J was trimmed by 6 bases and V by 1 base; bases with no gene match: 11. DNA of the CDR3: TGCAGTGCTAGAGGGATCCCCCGGGACAGGGGGTCCGAGCAGTACTTC. As protein: CSARGIPRDRGSEQYF.

This clonotype was seen more than once but under ten times. The rearrangement links TRBV6-6 to TRBJ1-1, with D perhaps matching TRBD1 (5 bases). Deletions cut 5 bases from V and 4 bases from J, with 17 bases between. CDR3 length equals 15 residues. Germline assignment: CDR1 MNHNY and CDR2 SVGAGI (reference sequence). CDR3 residues: CASSLDSAMSTEAFF. CDR3 DNA: TGTGCCAGCAGTCTCGACAGCGCCATGAGCACTGAAGCTTTCTTT.

This clonotype was counted only a few times. The chain has TRBV7-9 and TRBJ1-1; D call uncertain. Germline CDR1 and CDR2: SEHNR and FQNEAQ (reference sequence). V lost 2 bases, J lost 6 bases, and 16 bases lay in between. CDR3 length: 15 residues. The CDR3 reads CASSLYGEGTSEAFF. For the CDR3, the DNA is TGTGCCAGCAGCTTATATGGAGAGGGTACTTCTGAAGCTTTCTTT.

V is TRBV7-2 and J is TRBJ2-7; 7 nucleotides line up with TRBD2. The germline V gene encodes CDR1 SGHTA and CDR2 FQGNSA. Losses at the gene ends were 1 base for V and 2 bases for J; bases not matched to a gene: 8. This CDR3 is built from 16 residues. CDR3 coding DNA: TGTGCCAGCAGCTTAGAGGTATCTAGCGGTCCCTACGAGCAGTACTTC. Its protein product is CASSLEVSSGPYEQYF.

This clonotype has just a few counts. This chain connects TRBV7-3 to TRBJ2-3; 8 bases line up with TRBD2. Germline V lookup: CDR1 SGHTA, CDR2 FQGTGA. V gave up 0 bases and J gave up 0 bases; unmatched junction bases: 2. The CDR3 has 16 amino acids. CDR3 sequence: CASSLTGLVSTDTQYF. The CDR3, as DNA: TGTGCCAGCAGCTTAACGGGACTAGTTAGCACAGATACGCAGTATTTT. The variable domain in full, with the rest retrieved from reference TRBV7-3 and TRBJ2-3, is GAGVSQTPSNKVTEKGKYVELRCDPISGHTALYWYRQSLGQGPEFLIYFQGTGAADDSGLPNDRFFAVRPEGSVSTLKIQRTERGDSAVYLCASSLTGLVSTDTQYFGPGTRLTVL.

The rearrangement joins TRBV5-6 to TRBJ2-1; tentatively, D is TRBD1 or TRBD2 (7 bases each). The CDR3 runs 15 residues. Looked up from germline, CDR1 is SGHDT and CDR2 is YYEEEE. Trimming pared 1 base from V and 3 bases from J, leaving 11 bases between. The CDR3 DNA is TGTGCCAGCAGCTTGCCAGGGGGGGTCTACAATGAGCAGTTCTTC. Translated, it gives CASSLPGGVYNEQFF.

V and J are TRBV9 and TRBJ2-7, with a weak D call TRBD1 (5 bases). Trimming took 3 bases from V and 7 from J, leaving 17 bases between them. From germline, CDR1 is SGDLS and CDR2 YYNGEE. The CDR3 runs to 14 residues. The CDR3 here is CASSAGHSPREQYF. CDR3 in DNA: TGTGCCAGCAGCGCAGGACACTCCCCTCGAGAGCAGTACTTC.

The chain uses TRBV7-8 and TRBJ2-5; TRBD2 matches 8 bases. CDR3 length: 15 residues. After removal of 5 bases from V and 7 bases from J, the junction contained 12 bases not matched to a gene. CDR1 is SGHVS and CDR2 is FQNEAQ in the germline V gene. The CDR3 reads CASSPDGPSGGTQYF. The CDR3 nucleotides are TGTGCCAGCAGCCCCGATGGACCCAGCGGGGGGACCCAGTACTTC.

This clonotype was seen only a few times. The chain is built from TRBV9 and TRBJ2-1; TRBD2 might be the D (5 bases). CDR3 length: 12 residues. Germline V gene sequence: CDR1 SGDLS, CDR2 YYNGEE. V lost 0 bases and J 10 bases, leaving 8 bases between the germline ends. CDR3 sequence reads: CASSVGTGEQFF. In DNA form, the CDR3 reads TGTGCCAGCAGCGTAGGAACGGGAGAGCAGTTCTTC.

This clonotype was seen a few times. The V call is TRBV2, the J call TRBJ2-3, with 8 bases lining up with TRBD2. This CDR3 has 15 residues. The germline gives CDR1 SNHLY, CDR2 FYNNEI. Germline trimming cut 1 base from V and 2 bases from J; bases unmatched to any gene: 2. In nucleotides, the CDR3 is TGTGCCAGCAGTGAAGAGCGGGGGATCACAGATACGCAGTATTTT. Protein sequence: CASSEERGITDTQYF.

This clonotype has a handful of counts. This chain links TRBV18 with TRBJ2-7, with D unclear. Per germline, CDR1 KGHSH and CDR2 LQKENI. The CDR3 covers 14 residues. Trimming left V 3 bases short and J 6 bases short, with 15 bases between. CDR3 region: CASSPNKGKGEQYF. Here the CDR3 DNA reads TGTGCCAGCTCACCCAACAAGGGTAAAGGCGAGCAGTACTTC.

This chain joins TRBV10-1 and TRBJ2-3; TRBD2 agrees at 9 bases. V lost 7 bases, J lost 3 bases, and 5 bases stayed unmatched. This CDR3 has 14 amino acids. Germline CDR1 WNHNN, CDR2 SYGVQD (reference sequence). The DNA of the CDR3 is TGCGCCAGCACCCCGGGACTAGCAACAGATACGCAGTATTTT. Protein sequence: CASTPGLATDTQYF.

This clonotype has just a few counts. CDR3 nucleotide sequence: TGTGCCAGCAATCGACTAGCGGGAGCGGGCACCGGGGAGCTGTTTTTT. It encodes CASNRLAGAGTGELFF. This sequence joins TRBV6-1 and TRBJ2-2; 12 nucleotides line up with TRBD2. With 7 bases clipped from V and 4 bases from J, the junction kept 7 bases outside the gene matches. Germline CDR1 reads MNHNS; CDR2 reads SASEGT. The length of the CDR3 is 16 residues.

This clonotype was recorded many times. The rearrangement joins TRBV5-4 to TRBJ2-7; a weak D match, TRBD1 (5 bases). This CDR3 comprises 14 residues. The germline gives CDR1 SGHNT, CDR2 YYREEE (reference sequence). Trimming removed 4 bases at V and 3 bases at J, with 14 bases between. The CDR3 loop is CASSRQQGSYEQYF. CDR3 in DNA: TGTGCCAGCAGCCGACAGCAGGGAAGCTACGAGCAGTACTTC.

This chain's CDR3 is CASSLGNSYGYTF. The CDR3 DNA sequence: TGTGCCAGCAGCTTAGGGAATAGCTATGGCTACACCTTC. V is TRBV11-2 and J is TRBJ1-2; D uncertain. Germline V gene sequence: CDR1 SGHAT, CDR2 FQNNGV. Deletions cut 1 base from V and 4 bases from J, with 7 bases between. The CDR3 covers 13 residues.

V is TRBV7-9 and J is TRBJ2-7, with D possibly TRBD2 on 6 matching bases. Trimming took 3 bases from V and 4 from J, leaving 10 bases between them. The CDR3 length is 13 residues. Germline V gene sequence: CDR1 SEHNR, CDR2 FQNEAQ (reference sequence). The CDR3 protein is CASSLGLEYEQYF. DNA for the CDR3: TGTGCCAGCAGCTTGGGACTGGAATACGAGCAGTACTTC. Looking up the rest from reference TRBV7-9 and TRBJ2-7 gives the full variable domain: DTGVSQNPRHKITKRGQNVTFRCDPISEHNRLYWYRQTLGQGPEFLTYFQNEAQLEKSRLLSDRFSAERPKGSFSTLEIQRTEQGDSAMYLCASSLGLEYEQYFGPGTRLTVT.

The chain combines TRBV12-3 or TRBV12-4 with TRBJ2-3; 13 nucleotides match TRBD2. J was trimmed by 9 bases and V by 10 bases; bases with no gene match: 4. The CDR3 is made up of 12 amino acids. The chain's CDR3 is CATTSGGATQYF. The CDR3, as DNA: TGTGCCACAACTAGCGGGGGGGCCACGCAGTATTTT.

The chain is built from TRBV7-3 and TRBJ2-2, with D possibly matching TRBD1 (5 bases). Trimming stripped 0 bases from V and 6 bases from J, with 14 bases between. The CDR3 runs to 16 residues. Germline V gene lookup returns CDR1 SGHTA and CDR2 FQGTGA. CDR3 residues: CASSLTRQGIPGELFF. CDR3 nucleotides: TGTGCCAGCAGCTTAACTAGGCAGGGTATCCCCGGGGAGCTGTTTTTT.